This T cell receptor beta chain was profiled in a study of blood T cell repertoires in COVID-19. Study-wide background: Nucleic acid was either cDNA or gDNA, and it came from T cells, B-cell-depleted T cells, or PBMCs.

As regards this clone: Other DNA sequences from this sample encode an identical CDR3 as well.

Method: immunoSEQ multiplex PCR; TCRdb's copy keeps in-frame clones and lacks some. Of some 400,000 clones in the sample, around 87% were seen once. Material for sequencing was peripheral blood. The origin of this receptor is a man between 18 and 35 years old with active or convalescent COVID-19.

The CDR3 reads CASSPPGGSTEAFF. In DNA, the CDR3 is TGCGCCAGCAGCCCCCCCGGGGGGAGCACTGAAGCTTTCTTT. The chain employs TRBV5-1 and TRBJ1-1; D possibly corresponds to TRBD1 (5 bases). The CDR3 spans 14 residues. The germline CDR1 and CDR2 sequences are SGHRS and YFSETQ. V lost 4 bases and J lost 4, with 14 bases in between.